A single sample gave rise to the 21 T cell receptor beta chains below, sequenced in a study of vaccination and CD4 T cells after COVID-19. Sequence data for DNA of cultured CD4+ T cells were generated by the Oncomine TCR Beta short-read assay. MiXCR, applied by TCRdb to the PCR reads, yields one record per CDR3 protein. The table records about 19,000 distinct CDR3 sequences, less than 50% of them present only once. Treatment here: roughly 10-day PBMC culture with coronavirus spike peptide pools or control peptides (ViraFEST assay). No cognate antigen is known for these TCRs. The sequencing sample was made of cultured CD4+ T cells from blood. The receptors come from a human donor with COVID-19.

The chain links TRBV6-2 or TRBV6-3 to TRBJ2-7; 7 bases match TRBD2. Germline V gene data show CDR1 as MNHEY and CDR2 as SVGEGT. Germline trimming cut 6 bases from V and 4 bases from J; bases unmatched to any gene: 3. The CDR3 spans 12 residues. In DNA, the CDR3 is TGTGCCAGCAGCAAACTAGCGTACGAGCAGTACTTC. Its protein product is CASSKLAYEQYF.

The gene calls are TRBV7-3 and TRBJ2-2; the match to TRBD2 covers 8 bases. V was clipped by 6 bases and J by 4 bases; unmatched bases: 7. This CDR3 has 15 residues. Germline V lookup: CDR1 SGHTA, CDR2 FQGTGA. The CDR3 DNA sequence: TGTGCCAGCAGGGTGGACGGGGGGGCCACCGGGGAGCTGTTTTTT. Translated, it gives CASRVDGGATGELFF.

Only a few counts were recorded for this clonotype. The chain links TRBV20-1 to TRBJ2-7; 8 positions agree with TRBD1. CDR3 length equals 14 residues. With V trimmed by 3 bases and J by 2 bases, 6 bases remained unmatched. CDR1 is DFQATT, CDR2 SNEGSKA, per germline (reference sequence). CDR3 bases: TGCAGTGCTAGGTCGGACAGGGCAGCCTACGAGCAGTACTTC. Its protein product is CSARSDRAAYEQYF.

V and J are TRBV6-1 and TRBJ2-2; D unclear. Germline assignment: CDR1 MNHNS and CDR2 SASEGT. The CDR3 sequence is 12 residues long. Trimming removed 3 bases at V and 6 bases at J, with 5 bases between. CDR3 protein: CASSDGPGELFF. The CDR3 DNA sequence: TGTGCCAGCAGTGATGGACCCGGGGAGCTGTTTTTT.

The rearrangement uses TRBV4-2 and TRBJ2-5; D unclear. The CDR3 contains 14 residues. V lost 0 bases and J lost 4, with 9 bases in between. Germline loops: CDR1 LGHNA, CDR2 YNFKEQ. As DNA, the CDR3 is TGTGCCAGCAGCCAAGAAAGGGTTTCAGAGACCCAGTACTTC. It yields the protein CASSQERVSETQYF.

The chain carries TRBV24-1 and TRBJ1-2, with 7 bases aligning to TRBD1. Germline CDR1 and CDR2: KGHDR and SFDVKD. This CDR3 is 14 amino acids long. Trimming at V came to 3 bases and at J to 7 bases, leaving 7 bases not matched to a gene. The CDR3 loop is CATSDRGTDRGYTF. The CDR3 DNA reads TGTGCCACCAGTGATCGTGGGACAGATCGTGGCTACACCTTC.

The chain uses TRBV11-2 and TRBJ2-2; 7 bases agree with TRBD1. Trimming removed 6 bases from V and 5 bases from J; junction bases left unmatched: 6. Germline loops: CDR1 SGHAT, CDR2 FQNNGV. CDR3 length equals 14 residues. The DNA of the CDR3 is TGTGCCAGCAGGTCGACAGGGAGTACCGGGGAGCTGTTTTTT. Its protein is CASRSTGSTGELFF.

This clonotype was counted a few times. This sequence joins TRBV6-4 and TRBJ1-2, with D maybe TRBD1 (5 bases). With 5 bases removed from V and 3 bases from J, the gap between germline ends came to 16 bases. This CDR3 has 15 amino acids. Germline V gene sequence: CDR1 MRHNA, CDR2 SNTAGT. This chain's CDR3 is CASSRDQGWDYGYTF. The CDR3 nucleotides read TGTGCCAGCAGTCGGGATCAGGGTTGGGACTATGGCTACACCTTC.

This clonotype has only a few counts. The chain employs TRBV11-3 and TRBJ2-1, with 13 bases fitting TRBD2. The J segment lost 6 bases and the V segment lost 5 bases, leaving 7 bases of the junction unmatched. Germline values: CDR1 SGHNT, CDR2 YENEEA. CDR3 size: 16 residues. CDR3 bases: TGTGCCAGCAGCCTGAGGACTAGCGGGGGATTCAATGAGCAGTTCTTC. Translating it yields CASSLRTSGGFNEQFF.

This chain joins TRBV2 and TRBJ2-5, with 7 bases identical to TRBD2. The CDR3 consists of 13 residues. CDR1 SNHLY and CDR2 FYNNEI come from the germline V gene. Trimming cost V 4 bases and J 2 bases; bases outside gene matches: 1. This chain's CDR3 is CASSGGGQETQYF. CDR3 coding DNA: TGTGCCAGCAGTGGGGGGGGGCAAGAGACCCAGTACTTC.

The chain uses TRBV18 and TRBJ1-5; a possible D gene is TRBD1 (6 bases). Deletions cut 2 bases from V and 2 bases from J, with 13 bases between. From germline, CDR1 is KGHSH and CDR2 LQKENI. The length of the CDR3 is 16 residues. The CDR3, as DNA: TGTGCCAGCTCACCAAGTTCGGCAGGGGGCAATCAGCCCCAGCATTTT. Translated: CASSPSSAGGNQPQHF.

As regards this clonotype: One end of the junction varies from germline; a read error may be responsible. V is TRBV6-1 and J is TRBJ1-6; 12 bases fit TRBD1. Germline V lookup: CDR1 MNHNS, CDR2 SASEGT. The CDR3 is 18 residues long. CDR3: CAGSRGGTGGIIGSPLHF. As DNA, the CDR3 is TGTGCCGGCAGCCGGGGGGGGACAGGGGGCATTATCGGATCACCCCTCCACTTT.

The CDR3, as DNA: TGTGCCAGCAGTGAAAGGGGACAGGGGATGTTATGGGAGCAGTACTTC. Translating gives CASSERGQGMLWEQYF. The genes are TRBV6-1 and TRBJ2-7, with 10 bases identical to TRBD1. This CDR3 is built from 16 residues. Trimming removed 2 bases from V and 7 bases from J; junction bases left unmatched: 11. Germline V gives CDR1 MNHNS, CDR2 SASEGT.

The chain employs TRBV27 and TRBJ1-2; D is possibly TRBD1 (5 bases). V dropped 0 bases and J dropped 1 base, with 9 bases sitting between them. CDR3 length: 15 amino acids. The V gene's germline CDR1 is MNHEY and CDR2 SMNVEV (reference sequence). CDR3 amino acids: CASSLSRGSNYGYTF. DNA for the CDR3: TGTGCCAGCAGTTTATCGAGGGGCAGTAACTATGGCTACACCTTC.

This clonotype has only a few counts. The chain carries TRBV6-1 and TRBJ1-2; 9 bases are shared with TRBD1. The CDR3 covers 14 residues. Germline V CDR1 and CDR2: MNHNS, SASEGT. The V and J ends lost 6 bases and 2 bases, in that order; junction bases with no gene match: 4. CDR3 loop: CASSSGTGNYGYTF. Here the CDR3 DNA reads TGTGCCAGCAGCTCCGGGACAGGGAACTATGGCTACACCTTC.

The chain combines TRBV24-1 with TRBJ2-3, with D perhaps being TRBD1 or TRBD2 (5 bases each). The CDR3 runs to 13 residues. Between the trimmed V and J ends, which lost 9 bases and 0 bases, there was a span of 9 bases. The V gene's germline CDR1 is KGHDR and CDR2 SFDVKD. The DNA of the CDR3 is TGTGCCACCGCCGGGGCGAGCACAGATACGCAGTATTTT. It codes for CATAGASTDTQYF.

The rearrangement joins TRBV6-1 to TRBJ2-3; D is undetermined. Germline values: CDR1 MNHNS, CDR2 SASEGT. V was pared by 7 bases and J by 2 bases, with 16 bases between. This CDR3 is 15 amino acids long. In DNA form, the CDR3 reads TGTGCCAGCAATCCAAACCAATATCCCACAGATACGCAGTATTTT. Its translation: CASNPNQYPTDTQYF.

This clonotype has a handful of counts. V gene TRBV6-1 combines with J gene TRBJ2-3; the D is unclear. The CDR3 has 14 amino acids. Germline lookup yields CDR1 MNHNS and CDR2 SASEGT. V dropped 1 base and J dropped 4 bases, with 9 bases sitting between them. CDR3: CASSEGRVPDTQYF. The CDR3 DNA is TGTGCCAGCAGTGAAGGAAGGGTTCCAGATACGCAGTATTTT.

The count of this clonotype is one. The rearrangement uses TRBV11-3 and TRBJ1-2; D is possibly TRBD1 (6 bases). V lost 5 bases to trimming and J lost 4 bases, with 20 bases between them. In germline, CDR1 is SGHNT, CDR2 YENEEA. CDR3 length: 16 amino acids. CDR3: CASSKDGGGAGYGYTF. CDR3 bases: TGTGCCAGCAGCAAGGACGGTGGGGGCGCGGGCTATGGCTACACCTTC.

In its sample, this clonotype was seen a few times. The V and J genes are TRBV12-3 or TRBV12-4 and TRBJ1-6; D may be TRBD1 (6 bases). V dropped 5 bases and J dropped 6 bases, with 11 bases sitting between them. This CDR3 has 14 amino acids. The CDR3 region is CASSTGSSNSPLHF. In DNA form, the CDR3 reads TGTGCCAGCAGTACAGGGTCAAGTAATTCACCCCTCCACTTT.

The chain employs TRBV14 and TRBJ2-5; a weak D match, TRBD2 (5 bases). Trimming cost V 6 bases and J 4 bases, with 18 bases left between them. This CDR3 comprises 15 residues. The germline gives CDR1 SGHDN, CDR2 FVKESK. In DNA form, the CDR3 reads TGTGCCAGCAGTCGAATACGGGGAATGGGAGAGACCCAGTACTTC. Protein: CASSRIRGMGETQYF.